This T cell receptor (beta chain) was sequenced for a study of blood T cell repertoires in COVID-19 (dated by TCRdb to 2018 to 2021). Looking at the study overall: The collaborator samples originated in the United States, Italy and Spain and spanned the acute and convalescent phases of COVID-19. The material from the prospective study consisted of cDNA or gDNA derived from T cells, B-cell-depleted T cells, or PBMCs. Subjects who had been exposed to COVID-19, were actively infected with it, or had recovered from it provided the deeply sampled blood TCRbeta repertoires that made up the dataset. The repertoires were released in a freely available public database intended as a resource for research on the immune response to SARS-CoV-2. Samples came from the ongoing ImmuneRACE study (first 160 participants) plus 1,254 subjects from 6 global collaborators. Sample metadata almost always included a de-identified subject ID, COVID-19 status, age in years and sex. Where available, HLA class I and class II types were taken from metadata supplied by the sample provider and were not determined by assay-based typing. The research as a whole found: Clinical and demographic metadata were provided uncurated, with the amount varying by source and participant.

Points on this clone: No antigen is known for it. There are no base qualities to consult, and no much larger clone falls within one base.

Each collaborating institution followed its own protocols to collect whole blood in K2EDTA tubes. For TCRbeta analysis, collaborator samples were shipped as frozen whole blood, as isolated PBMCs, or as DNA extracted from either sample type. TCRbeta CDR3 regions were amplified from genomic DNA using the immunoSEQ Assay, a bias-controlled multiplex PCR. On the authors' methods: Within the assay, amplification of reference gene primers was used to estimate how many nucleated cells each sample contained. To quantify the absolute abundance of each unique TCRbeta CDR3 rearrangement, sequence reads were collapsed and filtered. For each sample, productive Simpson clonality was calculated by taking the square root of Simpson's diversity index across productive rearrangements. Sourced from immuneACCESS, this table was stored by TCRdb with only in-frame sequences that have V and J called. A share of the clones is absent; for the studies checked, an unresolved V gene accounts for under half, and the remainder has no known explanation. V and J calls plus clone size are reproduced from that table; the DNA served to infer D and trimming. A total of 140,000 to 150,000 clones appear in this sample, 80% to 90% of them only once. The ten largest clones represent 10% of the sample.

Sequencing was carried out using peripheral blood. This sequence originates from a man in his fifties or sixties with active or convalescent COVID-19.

The CDR3 corresponds to CASSLGDNQPQHF. In nucleotides, the sequence is TGTGCCAGCAGCTTAGGAGACAATCAGCCCCAGCATTTT. The chain links TRBV7-9 with TRBJ1-5, with an unclear D gene assignment. V loses 1 base of germline sequence and J loses 3 bases, and the interval between the two ends is 4 bases. From its cysteine to its phenylalanine, the CDR3 spans 13 amino acids. Only the CDR3 DNA is retained, 39 bases long and in frame from the first base. CDR1 and CDR2 (SEHNR, FQNEAQ) derive from the germline V gene (reference sequence). Reference TRBV7-9 and TRBJ1-5 genes cover what lies past the CDR3, so the full variable domain is DTGVSQNPRHKITKRGQNVTFRCDPISEHNRLYWYRQTLGQGPEFLTYFQNEAQLEKSRLLSDRFSAERPKGSFSTLEIQRTEQGDSAMYLCASSLGDNQPQHFGDGTRLSIL.